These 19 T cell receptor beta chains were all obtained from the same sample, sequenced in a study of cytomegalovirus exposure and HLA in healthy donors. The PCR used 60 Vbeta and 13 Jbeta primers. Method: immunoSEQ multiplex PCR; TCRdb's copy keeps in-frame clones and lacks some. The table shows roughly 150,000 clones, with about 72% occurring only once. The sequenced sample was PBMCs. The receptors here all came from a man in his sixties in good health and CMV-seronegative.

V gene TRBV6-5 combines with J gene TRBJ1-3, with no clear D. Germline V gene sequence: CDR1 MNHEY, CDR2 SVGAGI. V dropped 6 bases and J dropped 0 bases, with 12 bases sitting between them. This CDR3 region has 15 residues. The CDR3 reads CASSRARVSGNTIYF. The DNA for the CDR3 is TGTGCCAGCAGCCGAGCACGAGTCTCTGGAAACACCATATATTTT.

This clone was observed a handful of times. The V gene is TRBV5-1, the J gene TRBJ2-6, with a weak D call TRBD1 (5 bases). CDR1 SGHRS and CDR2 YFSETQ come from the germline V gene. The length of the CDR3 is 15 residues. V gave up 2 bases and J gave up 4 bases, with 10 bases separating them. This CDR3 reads CASSLRPGGANVLTF. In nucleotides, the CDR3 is TGCGCCAGCAGCTTAAGGCCAGGGGGGGCCAACGTCCTGACTTTC.

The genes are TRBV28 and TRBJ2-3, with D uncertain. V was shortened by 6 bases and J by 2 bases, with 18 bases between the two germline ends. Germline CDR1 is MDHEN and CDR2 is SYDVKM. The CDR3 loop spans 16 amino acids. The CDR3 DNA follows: TGTGCCAGCAGCCCATCCCCCCTGGAGTACACAGATACGCAGTATTTT. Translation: CASSPSPLEYTDTQYF.

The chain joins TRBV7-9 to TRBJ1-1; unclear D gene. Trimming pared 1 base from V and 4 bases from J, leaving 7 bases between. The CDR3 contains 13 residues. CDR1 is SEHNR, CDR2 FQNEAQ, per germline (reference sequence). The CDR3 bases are TGTGCCAGCAGCTTAGGCGGGAGCACTGAAGCTTTCTTT. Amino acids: CASSLGGSTEAFF.

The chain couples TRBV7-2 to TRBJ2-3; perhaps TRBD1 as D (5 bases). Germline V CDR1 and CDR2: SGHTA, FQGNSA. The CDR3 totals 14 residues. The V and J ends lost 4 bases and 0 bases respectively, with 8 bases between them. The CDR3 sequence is CASSSSGSTDTQYF. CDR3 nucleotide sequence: TGTGCCAGCAGCTCGTCAGGGAGCACAGATACGCAGTATTTT.

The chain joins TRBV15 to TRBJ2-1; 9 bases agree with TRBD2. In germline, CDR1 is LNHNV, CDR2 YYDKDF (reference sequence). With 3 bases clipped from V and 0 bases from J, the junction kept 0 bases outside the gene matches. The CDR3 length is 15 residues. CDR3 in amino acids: CATSSSGSSYNEQFF. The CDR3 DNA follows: TGTGCCACCAGCAGTAGCGGGAGCTCCTACAATGAGCAGTTCTTC. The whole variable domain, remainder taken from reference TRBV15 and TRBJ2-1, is DAMVIQNPRYQVTQFGKPVTLSCSQTLNHNVMYWYQQKSSQAPKLLFHYYDKDFNNEADTPDNFQSRRPNTSFCFLDIRSPGLGDTAMYLCATSSSGSSYNEQFFGPGTRLTVL.

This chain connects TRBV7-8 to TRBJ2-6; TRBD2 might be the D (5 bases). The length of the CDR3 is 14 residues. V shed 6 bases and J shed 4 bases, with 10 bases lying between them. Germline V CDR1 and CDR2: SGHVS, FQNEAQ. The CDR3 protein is CASRLARGANVLTF. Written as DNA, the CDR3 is TGTGCCAGCAGGCTAGCAAGGGGGGCCAACGTCCTGACTTTC.

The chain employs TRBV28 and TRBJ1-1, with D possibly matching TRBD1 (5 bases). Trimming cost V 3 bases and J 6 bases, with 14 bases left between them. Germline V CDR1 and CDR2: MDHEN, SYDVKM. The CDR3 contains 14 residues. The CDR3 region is CASSFPGRGAEAFF. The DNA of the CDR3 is TGTGCCAGCAGTTTCCCGGGGCGGGGAGCTGAAGCTTTCTTT. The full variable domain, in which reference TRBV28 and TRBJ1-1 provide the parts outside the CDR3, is DVKVTQSSRYLVKRTGEKVFLECVQDMDHENMFWYRQDPGLGLRLIYFSYDVKMKEKGDIPEGYSVSREKKERFSLILESASTNQTSMYLCASSFPGRGAEAFFGQGTRLTVV.

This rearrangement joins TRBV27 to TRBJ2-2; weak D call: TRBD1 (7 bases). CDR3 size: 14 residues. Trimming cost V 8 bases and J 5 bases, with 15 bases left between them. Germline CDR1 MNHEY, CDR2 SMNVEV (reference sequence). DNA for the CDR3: TGTGCCAGCGGGGACAGTCGGGGGACCGGGGAGCTGTTTTTT. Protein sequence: CASGDSRGTGELFF.

In DNA form, the CDR3 reads TGTGCCTGGAGCCAAGGGGGGGGGTCGCGCGAGACCCAGTACTTC. Amino acid sequence: CAWSQGGGSRETQYF. This rearrangement joins TRBV30 to TRBJ2-5; TRBD2 might be the D (7 bases). Germline assignment: CDR1 GTSNPN and CDR2 SVGIG (reference sequence). The CDR3 runs to 15 residues. The germline V and J ends were trimmed by 3 bases and 5 bases, with 19 bases remaining between them.

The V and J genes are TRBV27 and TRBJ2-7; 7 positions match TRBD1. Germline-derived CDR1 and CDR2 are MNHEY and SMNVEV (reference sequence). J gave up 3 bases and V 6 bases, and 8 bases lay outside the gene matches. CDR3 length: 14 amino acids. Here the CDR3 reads CASRYQGDFYEQYF. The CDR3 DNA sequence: TGTGCCAGCAGGTATCAGGGGGATTTCTACGAGCAGTACTTC.

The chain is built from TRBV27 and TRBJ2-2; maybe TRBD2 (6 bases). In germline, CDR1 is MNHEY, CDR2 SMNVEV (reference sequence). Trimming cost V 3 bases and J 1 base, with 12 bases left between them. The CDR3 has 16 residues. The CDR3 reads CASSFTGALNTGELFF. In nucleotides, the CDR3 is TGTGCCAGCAGTTTCACGGGAGCCTTGAACACCGGGGAGCTGTTTTTT.

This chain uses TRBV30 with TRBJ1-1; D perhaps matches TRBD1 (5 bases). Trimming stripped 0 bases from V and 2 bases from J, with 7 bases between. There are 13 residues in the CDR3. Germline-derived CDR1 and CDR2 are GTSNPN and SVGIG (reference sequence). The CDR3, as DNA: TGTGCCTGGAGTGTAGGGGCCAACACTGAAGCTTTCTTT. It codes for CAWSVGANTEAFF.

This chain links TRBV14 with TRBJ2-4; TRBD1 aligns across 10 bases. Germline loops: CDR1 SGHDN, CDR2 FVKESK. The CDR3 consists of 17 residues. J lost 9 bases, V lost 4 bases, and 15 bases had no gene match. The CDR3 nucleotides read TGTGCCAGCAGCCTTACTTCCGGGACAGGGGCGGGTAGCATTCAGTACTTC. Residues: CASSLTSGTGAGSIQYF. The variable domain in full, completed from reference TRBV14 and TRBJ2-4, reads EAGVTQFPSHSVIEKGQTVTLRCDPISGHDNLYWYRRVMGKEIKFLLHFVKESKQDESGMPNNRFLAERTGGTYSTLKVQPAELEDSGVYFCASSLTSGTGAGSIQYFGAGTRLSVL.

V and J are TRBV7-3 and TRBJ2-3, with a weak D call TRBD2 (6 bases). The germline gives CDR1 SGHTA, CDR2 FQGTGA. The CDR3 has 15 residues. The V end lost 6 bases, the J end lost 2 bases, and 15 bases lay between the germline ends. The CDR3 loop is CASRRLGAITDTQYF. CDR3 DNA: TGTGCCAGCAGACGACTAGGGGCCATCACAGATACGCAGTATTTT.

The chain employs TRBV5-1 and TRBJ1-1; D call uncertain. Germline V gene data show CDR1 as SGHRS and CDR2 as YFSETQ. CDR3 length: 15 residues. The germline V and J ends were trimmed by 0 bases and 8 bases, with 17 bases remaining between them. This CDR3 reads CASSLVVGKYQEAFF. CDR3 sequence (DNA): TGCGCCAGCAGCTTGGTAGTGGGCAAATATCAAGAAGCTTTCTTT.

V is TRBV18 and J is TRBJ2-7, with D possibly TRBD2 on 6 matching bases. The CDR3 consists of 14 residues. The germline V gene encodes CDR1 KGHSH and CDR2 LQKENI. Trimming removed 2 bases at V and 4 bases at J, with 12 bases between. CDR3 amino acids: CASSPGTREYEQYF. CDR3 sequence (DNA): TGTGCCAGCTCACCAGGGACTCGAGAATACGAGCAGTACTTC.

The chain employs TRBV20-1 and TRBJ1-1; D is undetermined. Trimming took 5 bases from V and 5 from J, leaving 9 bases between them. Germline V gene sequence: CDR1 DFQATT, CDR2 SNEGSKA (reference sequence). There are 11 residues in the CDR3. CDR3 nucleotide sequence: TGCAGTGCTCAGACTGGGACTGAAGCTTTCTTT. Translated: CSAQTGTEAFF.

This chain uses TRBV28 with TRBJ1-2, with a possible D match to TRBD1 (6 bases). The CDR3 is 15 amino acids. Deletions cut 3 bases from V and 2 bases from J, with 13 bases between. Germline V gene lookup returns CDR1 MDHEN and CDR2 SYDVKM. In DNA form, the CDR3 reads TGTGCCAGCAGTTTGTTCGCAGGGGTAAACTATGGCTACACCTTC. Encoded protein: CASSLFAGVNYGYTF.